This T cell receptor (beta chain) was retrieved from a study of T-cell reconstitution after alpha-beta-depleted transplantation in children. The sample holds a few counts of this clonotype. Library preparation (for TCRbeta) was performed with unique molecular identifiers. TCRdb fed the PCR reads into MiXCR, producing one record per CDR3 protein. The sample consists of about 360,000 distinct CDR3 sequences, roughly 13% of them appearing once. There are 14 residues in the CDR3. The germline V and J ends were trimmed by 4 bases and 3 bases, with 13 bases remaining between them. Germline CDR1 reads DFQATT; CDR2 reads SNEGSKA (reference sequence).

The origin of this receptor is a human donor who donated a stem cell graft to a child with Fanconi anemia. This chain connects TRBV20-1 to TRBJ1-5, with TRBD1 as a possible D gene (5 bases). The sequencing here drew on PBMCs, taken from the stem cell graft. The CDR3 coding sequence is TGCAGTGCTACGTTACAGGAGTACAATCAGCCCCAGCATTTT. As protein: CSATLQEYNQPQHF.